This entry describes one T cell receptor (beta chain). Its cognate antigen is unknown. The sample originates from a study of cytomegalovirus exposure and HLA in healthy donors. General observations from the study: By HLA locus, TCR association rates varied in a later analysis, with DRB1 showing the most and HLA-C the fewest.

Researchers ran the PCR with 60 Vbeta and 13 Jbeta primers. Sequencing used immunoSEQ multiplex PCR; TCRdb keeps in-frame clones, though not all of them. The data show about 40,000 clones, and the top ten clones hold about 6.3%. Trimming removed 4 bases from V and 6 bases from J; junction bases left unmatched: 9. Germline lookup yields CDR1 SGHTS and CDR2 YDEGEE. The CDR3 extends over 16 amino acids. The sample taken for sequencing was PBMCs. The chain couples TRBV5-8 to TRBJ2-2; 10 bases align to TRBD2. The sequence was obtained from a man in his thirties or forties in good health and CMV-seronegative. The CDR3 nucleotides are TGTGCCAGCAGCCCCGGGACTAGCGTTAGCGCCGGGGAGCTGTTTTTT. This encodes CASSPGTSVSAGELFF.